These 27 T cell receptor beta chains were sequenced from one sample in a study of blood T cell repertoires in COVID-19. Sequencing was performed with immunoSEQ multiplex PCR; in TCRdb, only in-frame clones are kept and a portion is missing. Here the sample spans some 100,000 clones, over 70% being singletons. Sequenced sample: peripheral blood. These receptors all come from a woman aged 45 to 65 with acute or convalescent COVID-19.

The chain combines TRBV7-8 with TRBJ2-7, with D perhaps TRBD1 (5 bases). This CDR3 is built from 14 residues. The germline V gene has CDR1 SGHVS and CDR2 FQNEAQ. V dropped 5 bases and J dropped 3 bases, with 14 bases sitting between them. The DNA for the CDR3 is TGTGCCAGCAGCCGTCAGACAGCCTTCTACGAGCAGTACTTC. It is translated as CASSRQTAFYEQYF.

The V and J genes are TRBV18 and TRBJ1-2; a possible D gene is TRBD1 (6 bases). This CDR3 has 15 residues. V shed 6 bases and J shed 0 bases, with 14 bases lying between them. In germline, CDR1 is KGHSH, CDR2 LQKENI. The CDR3, as DNA: TGTGCCAGCTCGAGGACAGATAATTCTAACTATGGCTACACCTTC. As protein: CASSRTDNSNYGYTF.

A single count supports this clone. The J gene is TRBJ2-7, the V gene TRBV30; the D is unclear. Deletions cut 1 base from V and 3 bases from J, with 10 bases between. This CDR3 spans 13 amino acids. Germline CDR1 reads GTSNPN; CDR2 reads SVGIG (reference sequence). The CDR3 DNA sequence: TGTGCCTGGAGTGCAACGGTTTACTACGAGCAGTACTTC. Translating gives CAWSATVYYEQYF.

The chain combines TRBV6-5 with TRBJ2-2, with a weak D call TRBD2 (6 bases). The CDR3 contains 14 residues. V lost 6 bases and J lost 2, with 10 bases in between. Germline lookup yields CDR1 MNHEY and CDR2 SVGAGI. CDR3 region: CASRPGTNTGELFF. The CDR3 DNA is TGTGCCAGCAGACCGGGGACTAACACCGGGGAGCTGTTTTTT.

The chain uses TRBV18 and TRBJ2-7; 9 bases fit TRBD1. The junction had 5 bases not matched to a gene; V was cut back by 2 bases and J by 6 bases. The V gene's germline CDR1 is KGHSH and CDR2 LQKENI. The CDR3 loop spans 14 amino acids. The CDR3 sequence is CASSPGTGKSEQYF. Written as DNA, the CDR3 is TGTGCCAGCTCACCAGGGACAGGGAAGTCCGAGCAGTACTTC.

V and J are TRBV18 and TRBJ1-2, with 7 bases that match TRBD1. The CDR3 extends over 15 amino acids. V was clipped by 2 bases and J by 4 bases; unmatched bases: 7. Germline V lookup: CDR1 KGHSH, CDR2 LQKENI. CDR3 nucleotides: TGTGCCAGCTCACCAGTCGGGGCAGGGGGCTATGGCTACACCTTC. Amino acids: CASSPVGAGGYGYTF.

This clone was picked up one time. This chain connects TRBV4-2 to TRBJ1-2; 8 bases line up with TRBD1. The CDR3 runs to 20 residues. Germline V CDR1 and CDR2: LGHNA, YNFKEQ. With V trimmed by 0 bases and J by 4 bases, 19 bases remained unmatched. CDR3 region: CASSQDVLGRAGGSVYGYTF. CDR3 nucleotide sequence: TGTGCCAGCAGCCAAGACGTCCTCGGCAGGGCAGGGGGCTCGGTCTATGGCTACACCTTC.

This sequence joins TRBV9 and TRBJ1-1, with TRBD1 matching 8 bases. Unmatched junction bases numbered 14, after V lost 1 base and J lost 6 bases. The CDR3 is 17 amino acids. CDR1 and CDR2 from the germline V gene are SGDLS and YYNGEE. CDR3 nucleotides: TGTGCCAGCAGCGTAAGTATCGGCGGGACAGGAGGGTCTGAAGCTTTCTTT. As protein: CASSVSIGGTGGSEAFF.

The rearrangement links TRBV5-1 to TRBJ2-7; D uncertain. This CDR3 has 14 amino acids. Germline CDR1 reads SGHRS; CDR2 reads YFSETQ. Deletions cut 2 bases from V and 0 bases from J, with 9 bases between. CDR3 region: CASSFSGSSYEQYF. The DNA for the CDR3 is TGCGCCAGCAGCTTTTCGGGTAGCTCCTACGAGCAGTACTTC. Supplemented by reference TRBV5-1 and TRBJ2-7, the full variable domain reads KAGVTQTPRYLIKTRGQQVTLSCSPISGHRSVSWYQQTPGQGLQFLFEYFSETQRNKGNFPGRFSGRQFSNSRSEMNVSTLELGDSALYLCASSFSGSSYEQYFGPGTRLTVT.

This clone was observed a few times. The chain is built from TRBV2 and TRBJ2-7, with D possibly TRBD1 on 5 matching bases. Germline-derived CDR1 and CDR2 are SNHLY and FYNNEI. The V end was cut by 2 bases, the J end by 7 bases, with 12 bases between. This CDR3 comprises 13 residues. Written as DNA, the CDR3 is TGTGCCAGCAGTGAAAGGCCCACAGGAGAGCAGTACTTC. This codes for CASSERPTGEQYF.

V and J are TRBV29-1 and TRBJ2-4, with 7 positions matching TRBD2. The CDR3 loop spans 13 amino acids. V gave up 7 bases and J gave up 8 bases; unmatched junction bases: 11. CDR1 is SQVTM, CDR2 ANQGSEA, per germline. For the CDR3, the DNA is TGCAGCGGAGGGGAGGGCTCGATAGACATTCAGTACTTC. This gives the protein CSGGEGSIDIQYF.

This chain links TRBV11-2 with TRBJ2-1; TRBD1 aligns across 7 bases. The junction had 12 bases not matched to a gene; V was cut back by 0 bases and J by 13 bases. The germline gives CDR1 SGHAT, CDR2 FQNNGV. The CDR3 loop spans 15 amino acids. The CDR3 is CASSLDLWDSRTQFF. DNA of the CDR3: TGTGCCAGCAGCTTAGATCTTTGGGACAGTAGGACCCAGTTCTTC.

The table lists this clone with a count of one. The chain has TRBV19 and TRBJ1-1; D is unresolved. Trimming left V 6 bases short and J 5 bases short, with 13 bases between. The germline V gene encodes CDR1 LNHDA and CDR2 SQIVND (reference sequence). This CDR3 is 13 amino acids long. CDR3 protein: CASSRLTGTEAFF. The CDR3 coding sequence is TGTGCCAGTAGCCGACTGACGGGGACTGAAGCTTTCTTT.

The chain carries TRBV29-1 and TRBJ1-2; 9 nucleotides agree with TRBD1. After removal of 6 bases from V and 7 bases from J, the junction contained 6 bases not matched to a gene. This CDR3 has 12 amino acids. Per the germline V gene, CDR1 is SQVTM and CDR2 is ANQGSEA. The CDR3 DNA reads as TGCAGCGTAGGACAGGGGCCGTCTGGCTACACCTTC. Its protein product is CSVGQGPSGYTF.

V and J are TRBV5-1 and TRBJ2-2; 10 nucleotides match TRBD2. The J segment lost 5 bases and the V segment lost 3 bases, leaving 10 bases of the junction unmatched. The germline CDR1 and CDR2 sequences are SGHRS and YFSETQ. This CDR3 is 17 amino acids long. The CDR3 loop reads CASSSGAGTSETGELFF. The DNA of the CDR3 is TGCGCCAGCAGCTCAGGGGCCGGGACTAGCGAAACCGGGGAGCTGTTTTTT.

This clone has more than one count but fewer than ten. The chain carries TRBV5-1 and TRBJ1-6, with a tentative D call TRBD1 (6 bases). CDR1 SGHRS and CDR2 YFSETQ come from the germline V gene. The CDR3 length is 16 residues. Between the trimmed V and J ends, which lost 4 bases and 1 base, there was a span of 12 bases. The chain's CDR3 is CASSPGVASYNSPLHF. CDR3 DNA sequence: TGCGCCAGCAGCCCAGGGGTAGCATCCTATAATTCACCCCTCCACTTT.

The rearrangement links TRBV12-3 or TRBV12-4 to TRBJ1-1; D unresolved. Trimming left V 4 bases short and J 12 bases short, with 12 bases between. CDR3 size: 11 residues. The CDR3 region is CASSSRMRTFF. As DNA, the CDR3 is TGTGCCAGCAGTTCCCGGATGCGGACTTTCTTT.

The J gene is TRBJ2-3, the V gene TRBV6-5; TRBD2 agrees at 9 bases. The germline V gene encodes CDR1 MNHEY and CDR2 SVGAGI. This CDR3 is built from 15 residues. V dropped 7 bases and J dropped 4; count of bases not matched to a gene: 9. The CDR3 sequence is CASNVAGATADTQYF. The CDR3 DNA is TGTGCCAGCAACGTAGCGGGGGCGACCGCAGATACGCAGTATTTT.

The chain carries TRBV18 and TRBJ2-1; 8 bases agree with TRBD2. Looked up from germline, CDR1 is KGHSH and CDR2 is LQKENI. The V and J ends lost 3 bases and 6 bases, in that order; junction bases with no gene match: 1. The length of the CDR3 is 13 residues. The CDR3 DNA follows: TGTGCCAGCTCACCCGGGGGGGTCAATGAGCAGTTCTTC. This sequence encodes CASSPGGVNEQFF.

The chain links TRBV6-5 to TRBJ1-1, with 7 positions matching TRBD1. The CDR3 extends over 14 amino acids. Losses at the gene ends were 7 bases for V and 5 bases for J; bases not matched to a gene: 10. From germline, CDR1 is MNHEY and CDR2 SVGAGI. CDR3 region: CASISDRVGTEAFF. The DNA for the CDR3 is TGTGCCAGCATCAGCGACAGGGTAGGGACTGAAGCTTTCTTT.

V is TRBV3-1 (or the pseudogene TRBV3-2) and J is TRBJ1-4; tentatively, D is TRBD1 (5 bases). V lost 4 bases, J lost 0 bases, and 6 bases lay in between. The germline gives CDR1 LGHDT, CDR2 YNNKEL (reference sequence). The CDR3 length is 14 residues. CDR3 region: CASSRQSTNEKLFF. The CDR3 DNA sequence: TGTGCCAGCAGCCGACAGTCAACTAATGAAAAACTGTTTTTT.

The rearrangement links TRBV20-1 to TRBJ1-5; tentatively, D is TRBD1 (5 bases). Looked up from germline, CDR1 is DFQATT and CDR2 is SNEGSKA (reference sequence). The V end lost 3 bases, the J end lost 2 bases, and 11 bases lay between the germline ends. The CDR3 loop spans 14 amino acids. CDR3 residues: CSASGGRGNQPQHF. The CDR3 DNA sequence: TGCAGTGCTAGTGGGGGGAGGGGCAATCAGCCCCAGCATTTT.

The rearrangement uses TRBV5-1 and TRBJ2-1; TRBD1 is a possible D gene (5 bases). The CDR3 consists of 14 residues. The V gene's germline CDR1 is SGHRS and CDR2 YFSETQ. With 0 bases removed from V and 7 bases from J, the gap between germline ends came to 11 bases. The CDR3 DNA reads TGCGCCAGCAGCTTGGCTGGTCAGGGAAATGAGCAGTTCTTC. Translation gives CASSLAGQGNEQFF.

The chain links TRBV6-6 to TRBJ1-2; D is undetermined. The CDR3 runs to 13 residues. Germline assignment: CDR1 MNHNY and CDR2 SVGAGI (reference sequence). Trimming took off 5 bases at V and 3 bases at J, with 10 bases between the two ends. This CDR3 is CASSTGSYYGYTF. The DNA for the CDR3 is TGTGCCAGCAGTACGGGATCCTACTATGGCTACACCTTC.

The rearrangement links TRBV11-3 to TRBJ2-2; D gene uncertain. Germline lookup yields CDR1 SGHNT and CDR2 YENEEA. This CDR3 region has 12 residues. Trimming removed 3 bases from V and 6 bases from J, with 5 bases in between. CDR3 sequence: CASSFSSGELFF. CDR3 coding DNA: TGTGCCAGCAGCTTTTCGTCCGGGGAGCTGTTTTTT.

The chain joins TRBV9 to TRBJ2-1, with 14 bases matching TRBD2. J was trimmed by 0 bases and V by 3 bases; bases with no gene match: 8. Per the germline V gene, CDR1 is SGDLS and CDR2 is YYNGEE. This CDR3 is 19 amino acids long. The CDR3 nucleotides are TGTGCCAGCAGCGGCCCCACGGGACTAGCGGGGGCCTCCTACAATGAGCAGTTCTTC. Translated, it gives CASSGPTGLAGASYNEQFF.

The rearrangement links TRBV5-4 to TRBJ1-6, with 10 bases fitting TRBD1. The junction had 9 bases not matched to a gene; V was cut back by 5 bases and J by 10 bases. The length of the CDR3 is 15 residues. From germline, CDR1 is SGHNT and CDR2 YYREEE (reference sequence). CDR3 bases: TGTGCCAGCAGTTCCGGACAGGGGGGATTATCACCCCTCCACTTT. Translating it yields CASSSGQGGLSPLHF.